Shown below are 8 T cell receptor beta chains from a single sample sequenced in a study of OX40 agonist ivuxolimab in advanced cancers. The data were produced by immunoSEQ multiplex PCR, yet TCRdb's version contains in-frame clones alone and is incomplete. The top ten hold roughly 6% of the sample, which has tens of thousands of clones, just over 85% seen once. The specimen was CD4+ or CD8+ T cells sorted from blood, collected in a trial of the OX40 agonist ivuxolimab. Every receptor here comes from an adult with an advanced solid tumor such as melanoma, head and neck, liver or kidney cancer.

This clone was seen once. This chain links TRBV30 with TRBJ1-6; D might be TRBD1 (5 bases). Germline-derived CDR1 and CDR2 are GTSNPN and SVGIG (reference sequence). Trimming shortened V by 1 base and J by 6 bases, and 10 bases separated the two germline ends. The CDR3 is made up of 14 amino acids. CDR3 DNA sequence: TGTGCCTGGAGTGAATCGGGGGGTAATTCACCCCTCCACTTT. It translates to CAWSESGGNSPLHF. Complete variable domain (other parts from reference TRBV30 and TRBJ1-6): SQTIHQWPATLVQPVGSPLSLECTVEGTSNPNLYWYRQAAGRGLQLLFYSVGIGQISSEVPQNLSASRPQDRQFILSSKKLLLSDSGFYLCAWSESGGNSPLHFGNGTRLTVT.

This clone came up a few times. The V gene is TRBV5-1, the J gene TRBJ2-7, with D unresolved. V gave up 2 bases and J gave up 0 bases, with 6 bases separating them. This CDR3 has 13 residues. Per germline, CDR1 SGHRS and CDR2 YFSETQ. The CDR3 region has the DNA TGCGCCAGCAGCTTTGGCAGCTCCTACGAGCAGTACTTC. Encoded protein: CASSFGSSYEQYF. Complete variable domain (other parts from reference TRBV5-1 and TRBJ2-7): KAGVTQTPRYLIKTRGQQVTLSCSPISGHRSVSWYQQTPGQGLQFLFEYFSETQRNKGNFPGRFSGRQFSNSRSEMNVSTLELGDSALYLCASSFGSSYEQYFGPGTRLTVT.

J is TRBJ2-3 and V is TRBV4-2, with D hard to call. This CDR3 comprises 12 residues. Germline CDR1 LGHNA, CDR2 YNFKEQ. The V end lost 0 bases, the J end lost 2 bases, and 0 bases lay between the germline ends. The CDR3, as DNA: TGTGCCAGCAGCCAAGACACAGATACGCAGTATTTT. Residues: CASSQDTDTQYF.

The J gene is TRBJ2-5, the V gene TRBV7-9; 12 bases fit TRBD1. The CDR3 has 15 residues. The V gene's germline CDR1 is SEHNR and CDR2 FQNEAQ (reference sequence). Trimming took 5 bases from V and 5 from J; bases not matched to a gene: 6. The DNA for the CDR3 is TGTGCCAGCAGCGCGGGGGACAGGGGGCTTGAGACCCAGTACTTC. Translated: CASSAGDRGLETQYF.

V gene TRBV5-4 combines with J gene TRBJ1-2; TRBD1 might be the D (5 bases). V was clipped by 4 bases and J by 6 bases, with 22 bases between them. Germline assignment: CDR1 SGHNT and CDR2 YYREEE (reference sequence). This CDR3 has 16 amino acids. The CDR3 DNA follows: TGTGCCAGCAGCCACGCCTACCGGGGGTCGGAGGATGGCTACACCTTC. Translation: CASSHAYRGSEDGYTF.

J is TRBJ1-5 and V is TRBV28; maybe TRBD1 (5 bases). Germline loops: CDR1 MDHEN, CDR2 SYDVKM. The CDR3 sequence is 14 residues long. The V gene lost 7 bases and the J gene lost 5 bases, with 15 bases spanning the gap. The CDR3 DNA sequence: TGTGCCAGCAACGGGGCAGGACTTCATCAGCCCCAGCATTTT. This sequence encodes CASNGAGLHQPQHF.

V gene TRBV27 combines with J gene TRBJ2-1; possibly TRBD1 for D (6 bases). The CDR3 spans 15 residues. V was clipped by 4 bases and J by 5 bases, with 15 bases between them. Germline V gene lookup returns CDR1 MNHEY and CDR2 SMNVEV (reference sequence). CDR3 loop: CASSSPRQADNEQFF. In DNA form, the CDR3 reads TGTGCCAGCAGTTCCCCGAGACAGGCAGACAATGAGCAGTTCTTC.

The chain links TRBV7-8 to TRBJ1-4, with TRBD1 identical over 7 bases. CDR3 length: 18 amino acids. Trimming took 5 bases from V and 5 from J; bases not matched to a gene: 17. Germline values: CDR1 SGHVS, CDR2 FQNEAQ. This CDR3 is CASSARQKATGPNEKLFF. The CDR3 region has the DNA TGTGCCAGCAGCGCCCGACAAAAAGCGACAGGGCCCAATGAAAAACTGTTTTTT.